Following are 26 T cell receptor beta chains from one sample sequenced in a study of cytomegalovirus exposure and HLA in healthy donors. This table comes from immunoSEQ multiplex PCR, and its TCRdb copy is limited to in-frame clones, with some not included. The sample has 150,000 to 180,000 clones, just over 85% seen once. The sequenced sample consisted of PBMCs. These TCRs come from a human donor in good health.

A single count supports this clone. The V and J genes are TRBV19 and TRBJ1-5, with a weak D call TRBD1 (6 bases). V gave up 9 bases and J gave up 8 bases, with 14 bases separating them. Germline CDR1 is LNHDA and CDR2 is SQIVND (reference sequence). The CDR3 consists of 12 residues. In nucleotides, the CDR3 is TGTGCCAGCGCAGGGGTGGAGGAGCCCCAGCATTTT. Residues: CASAGVEEPQHF.

This rearrangement joins TRBV4-2 to TRBJ2-3; 14 bases align to TRBD2. J lost 5 bases, V lost 3 bases, and 7 bases had no gene match. In germline, CDR1 is LGHNA, CDR2 YNFKEQ. The CDR3 contains 17 residues. CDR3: CASSQGTSGSPLDTQYF. The CDR3 nucleotides read TGTGCCAGCAGCCAGGGGACTAGCGGGAGCCCCCTAGATACGCAGTATTTT.

The V and J genes are TRBV10-3 and TRBJ2-7, with TRBD1 matching 7 bases. The CDR3 length is 11 residues. Germline lookup yields CDR1 ENHRY and CDR2 SYGVKD. The junction had 0 bases not matched to a gene; V was cut back by 5 bases and J by 5 bases. CDR3 region: CAISTGDEQYF. The CDR3 DNA is TGTGCCATCAGTACAGGGGACGAGCAGTACTTC.

The V call is TRBV6-1, the J call TRBJ1-5; no clear D. CDR3 length: 15 residues. Germline V gene data show CDR1 as MNHNS and CDR2 as SASEGT. Trimming took 3 bases from V and 6 from J, leaving 15 bases between them. CDR3 DNA sequence: TGTGCCAGCAGTGATGTAGGTTCTGGAGCTCAGCCCCAGCATTTT. Translated: CASSDVGSGAQPQHF.

V and J are TRBV5-1 and TRBJ2-7; D might be TRBD1 (6 bases). The CDR3 contains 17 residues. Looked up from germline, CDR1 is SGHRS and CDR2 is YFSETQ. V was clipped by 2 bases and J by 0 bases, with 18 bases between them. CDR3 sequence (DNA): TGCGCCAGCAGCTTTTCACCCGGACAGCGAAGCTCCTACGAGCAGTACTTC. It translates to CASSFSPGQRSSYEQYF.

In nucleotides, the CDR3 is TGTGCCAGCAGCTTAGCATCTAACTATGGCTACACCTTC. Residues: CASSLASNYGYTF. V usage is TRBV11-2 and J usage is TRBJ1-2, with unresolved D. Between the trimmed V and J ends, which lost 1 base and 0 bases, there was a span of 3 bases. CDR3 length: 13 amino acids. CDR1 is SGHAT and CDR2 is FQNNGV in the germline V gene.

The chain couples TRBV27 to TRBJ2-7; 9 nucleotides agree with TRBD1. The CDR3 runs to 14 residues. Germline V gene data show CDR1 as MNHEY and CDR2 as SMNVEV (reference sequence). Trimming cost V 5 bases and J 3 bases; bases outside gene matches: 5. The CDR3 loop is CASSTYRGLYEQYF. CDR3 DNA sequence: TGTGCCAGCAGTACTTACAGGGGGCTCTACGAGCAGTACTTC.

J is TRBJ2-1 and V is TRBV7-3; D uncertain. The length of the CDR3 is 14 residues. From germline, CDR1 is SGHTA and CDR2 FQGTGA. Trimming stripped 6 bases from V and 7 bases from J, with 16 bases between. DNA of the CDR3: TGTGCCAGCAGGTTGGAGACTTCCGATAATGAGCAGTTCTTC. It yields the protein CASRLETSDNEQFF.

The V call is TRBV6-5, the J call TRBJ2-5; TRBD2 agrees at 10 bases. Germline V CDR1 and CDR2: MNHEY, SVGAGI. The CDR3 consists of 16 residues. Trimming took 2 bases from V and 1 from J; bases not matched to a gene: 4. The CDR3 region is CASSYGTSAPQETQYF. The CDR3 DNA sequence: TGTGCCAGCAGTTACGGGACTAGCGCCCCCCAAGAGACCCAGTACTTC.

The chain is built from TRBV2 and TRBJ2-2; the D gene is possibly TRBD2 (5 bases). Trimming stripped 9 bases from V and 0 bases from J, with 14 bases between. The CDR3 consists of 15 residues. In germline, CDR1 is SNHLY, CDR2 FYNNEI. In nucleotides, the CDR3 is TGTGCCAGTCGGACCGGGGTCCCGAACACCGGGGAGCTGTTTTTT. It codes for CASRTGVPNTGELFF.

This rearrangement joins TRBV27 to TRBJ2-3, with 8 nucleotides matching TRBD1. Germline CDR1 is MNHEY and CDR2 is SMNVEV (reference sequence). Germline trimming cut 2 bases from V and 4 bases from J; bases unmatched to any gene: 5. This CDR3 has 15 amino acids. The CDR3, as DNA: TGTGCCAGCAGTTTAAAGGGCAGGGGGCCAGATACGCAGTATTTT. Its translation is CASSLKGRGPDTQYF.

The chain links TRBV4-2 to TRBJ2-1, with no clear D. This CDR3 is 16 amino acids long. Germline CDR1 LGHNA, CDR2 YNFKEQ. The germline V and J ends were trimmed by 4 bases and 5 bases, with 18 bases remaining between them. CDR3 in amino acids: CASSPYSERQDNEQFF. Written as DNA, the CDR3 is TGTGCCAGCAGCCCCTACTCGGAACGTCAGGACAATGAGCAGTTCTTC.

Only one count was recorded for this clone. The V and J genes are TRBV11-2 and TRBJ2-2, with a possible D match to TRBD2 (5 bases). V gave up 1 base and J gave up 7 bases, with 10 bases separating them. Germline V gene data show CDR1 as SGHAT and CDR2 as FQNNGV. CDR3 length equals 14 residues. The CDR3 loop reads CASSLVFGVGELFF. The CDR3 DNA reads as TGTGCCAGCAGCTTAGTTTTCGGGGTCGGGGAGCTGTTTTTT.

A single count supports this clone. J is TRBJ1-4 and V is TRBV4-2, with 7 bases aligning to TRBD1. After removal of 0 bases from V and 0 bases from J, the junction contained 4 bases not matched to a gene. CDR3 length: 17 amino acids. CDR1 and CDR2 from the germline V gene are LGHNA and YNFKEQ. CDR3 sequence reads: CASSQDWDSATNEKLFF. The CDR3 DNA follows: TGTGCCAGCAGCCAAGATTGGGACAGCGCAACTAATGAAAAACTGTTTTTT.

V and J are TRBV28 and TRBJ2-5; TRBD1 matches at 10 bases. J gave up 5 bases and V 3 bases, and 6 bases lay outside the gene matches. Looked up from germline, CDR1 is MDHEN and CDR2 is SYDVKM. CDR3 length: 15 residues. The CDR3 nucleotides read TGTGCCAGCAGTTTCTGGACAGGGGGTGATGAGACCCAGTACTTC. Protein product: CASSFWTGGDETQYF.

The rearrangement joins TRBV30 to TRBJ2-2, with 10 positions matching TRBD1. CDR1 is GTSNPN and CDR2 is SVGIG in the germline V gene (reference sequence). The ends lost 3 bases at V and 2 bases at J; junction bases unmatched: 0. The CDR3 length is 14 residues. The CDR3 DNA sequence: TGTGCCTGGAGGACAGGGGGCAACACCGGGGAGCTGTTTTTT. It yields the protein CAWRTGGNTGELFF.

The V gene is TRBV5-1, the J gene TRBJ2-1; TRBD1 matches 7 bases. The CDR3 runs to 16 residues. CDR1 SGHRS and CDR2 YFSETQ come from the germline V gene. J was trimmed by 4 bases and V by 4 bases; bases with no gene match: 11. This CDR3 reads CASSPTGIVGYNEQFF. The CDR3 bases are TGCGCCAGCAGCCCGACAGGGATTGTGGGTTACAATGAGCAGTTCTTC.

The chain links TRBV6-5 to TRBJ1-6; no reliable D call. V was clipped by 6 bases and J by 10 bases, with 19 bases between them. Per germline, CDR1 MNHEY and CDR2 SVGAGI. This CDR3 has 15 amino acids. This chain's CDR3 is CASRAEYPLGSPLHF. The CDR3 DNA reads TGTGCCAGCAGAGCGGAATACCCATTGGGGTCACCCCTCCACTTT.

The chain uses TRBV19 and TRBJ1-1; 7 nucleotides line up with TRBD1. Germline trimming cut 1 base from V and 7 bases from J; bases unmatched to any gene: 6. This CDR3 is built from 14 residues. The V gene's germline CDR1 is LNHDA and CDR2 SQIVND (reference sequence). CDR3: CASSIARGQIEAFF. CDR3 nucleotide sequence: TGTGCCAGTAGTATAGCAAGGGGGCAGATTGAAGCTTTCTTT.

CDR3 nucleotide sequence: TGTGCCAGCAGCGTCCTAGACAGGAACACTGAAGCTTTCTTT. It codes for CASSVLDRNTEAFF. This chain joins TRBV9 and TRBJ1-1; TRBD1 is a possible D gene (5 bases). Trimming left V 2 bases short and J 1 base short, with 9 bases between. Germline-derived CDR1 and CDR2 are SGDLS and YYNGEE. This CDR3 comprises 14 residues.

The chain has TRBV2 and TRBJ2-2; D may be TRBD1 (6 bases). The V end was cut by 6 bases, the J end by 0 bases, with 11 bases between. Germline V gene data show CDR1 as SNHLY and CDR2 as FYNNEI. The CDR3 runs to 15 residues. Written as DNA, the CDR3 is TGTGCCAGCAGATCGGACAGCTCGAACACCGGGGAGCTGTTTTTT. Amino acid sequence: CASRSDSSNTGELFF.

The gene calls are TRBV4-1 and TRBJ1-2; tentative D call: TRBD1 (5 bases). The V end was cut by 1 base, the J end by 10 bases, with 16 bases between. The CDR3 loop spans 14 amino acids. From germline, CDR1 is MGHRA and CDR2 YSYEKL. The CDR3 region has the DNA TGCGCCAGCAGCCAAGTTATTTCGTTAGGGGCCTACACCTTC. Protein: CASSQVISLGAYTF.

V and J are TRBV27 and TRBJ2-3; 9 nucleotides line up with TRBD2. Germline values: CDR1 MNHEY, CDR2 SMNVEV (reference sequence). The CDR3 is 15 amino acids. The ends lost 3 bases at V and 2 bases at J; junction bases unmatched: 3. The CDR3 region has the DNA TGTGCCAGCAGTTTGTTAGCGGGAGCCACAGATACGCAGTATTTT. Its translation is CASSLLAGATDTQYF.

The chain recombines TRBV4-3 with TRBJ2-3; the match to TRBD2 covers 9 bases. Trimming cost V 4 bases and J 0 bases; bases outside gene matches: 11. Germline loops: CDR1 LGHNA, CDR2 YSLEER. CDR3 length: 18 residues. The CDR3 sequence: CASSPGGRAGGSTDTQYF. DNA for the CDR3: TGCGCCAGCAGCCCCGGGGGTCGGGCGGGGGGGAGCACAGATACGCAGTATTTT.

The CDR3 sequence: CASSPSGGQLLRQYF. The CDR3 DNA reads as TGTGCCAGCAGCCCTTCAGGGGGACAGCTCCTGAGGCAGTACTTC. The rearrangement uses TRBV7-2 and TRBJ2-7; 7 bases map to TRBD1. The J segment lost 9 bases and the V segment lost 5 bases, leaving 16 bases of the junction unmatched. Looked up from germline, CDR1 is SGHTA and CDR2 is FQGNSA. This CDR3 region has 15 residues.

The J gene is TRBJ2-3, the V gene TRBV2; tentative D call: TRBD2 (6 bases). The CDR3 loop spans 17 amino acids. The V gene lost 2 bases and the J gene lost 4 bases, with 19 bases spanning the gap. Germline values: CDR1 SNHLY, CDR2 FYNNEI. The CDR3 sequence is CASSEYIGTQNADTQYF. CDR3 sequence (DNA): TGTGCCAGCAGTGAATATATCGGGACTCAAAATGCAGATACGCAGTATTTT. Full variable domain (rest looked up from reference TRBV2 and TRBJ2-3): EPEVTQTPSHQVTQMGQEVILRCVPISNHLYFYWYRQILGQKVEFLVSFYNNEISEKSEIFDDQFSVERPDGSNFTLKIRSTKLEDSAMYFCASSEYIGTQNADTQYFGPGTRLTVL.